The source of this T cell receptor beta chain is a study of blood T cell repertoires in COVID-19. Study details: Some COVID-19 samples were acute and others convalescent; all came from the United States, Italy and Spain. T cells, B-cell-depleted T cells, or PBMCs supplied cDNA or gDNA.

As processed by the authors: Reference gene primer amplification gave nucleated cell count estimates. This table comes from immunoSEQ multiplex PCR, and its TCRdb copy is limited to in-frame clones, with some not included. V, J and clone size derive from that table, while D and trimming were established from the DNA sequence. The sample comprises about 220,000 clones, around 81% of which are singletons, and 2.3% rests with the top ten. Deletions cut 0 bases from V and 0 bases from J, with 20 bases between. Germline CDR1 is SQVTM and CDR2 is ANQGSEA. CDR3 length: 18 amino acids. The sample was peripheral blood. The TCR originated in a woman aged 60-75 years with acute or convalescent COVID-19. The chain combines TRBV29-1 with TRBJ1-2; D remains ambiguous. The CDR3 DNA reads TGCAGCGTTGAAGATCTGGAGATACACGGAAGTTCTAACTATGGCTACACCTTC. It specifies CSVEDLEIHGSSNYGYTF.